The present entry profiles one TCR beta chain with its context. The CDR3 is 14 amino acids. The germline gives CDR1 SQVTM, CDR2 ANQGSEA. J was trimmed by 5 bases and V by 3 bases; bases with no gene match: 6. From blood CD8+ and CD4+ T cells, TCR beta sequences were generated. TEMRA cells were FACS-enriched, unlike CD8+ and CD4+ T cells, which were negatively isolated. This sample was taken from a study of CD8 T cells in Susac syndrome. RNA was extracted with the RNeasy kit, and a quantity of roughly 0.5 to 1 ug was reverse transcribed using random hexamers. TCRdb independently ran MiXCR on the immunoSEQ multiplex PCR reads; one entry per CDR3 protein. In the table there are some 260,000 distinct CDR3 sequences, about 85% of which are singletons.

The rearrangement joins TRBV29-1 to TRBJ2-7; 11 nucleotides agree with TRBD2. The clonotype comes from a human donor with multiple sclerosis. Sequencing was carried out using CD8+ T cells from PBMCs. DNA of the CDR3: TGCAGCGTTGACCCTAGCGGGAGGAGGAACGAGCAGTACTTC. It specifies CSVDPSGRRNEQYF.